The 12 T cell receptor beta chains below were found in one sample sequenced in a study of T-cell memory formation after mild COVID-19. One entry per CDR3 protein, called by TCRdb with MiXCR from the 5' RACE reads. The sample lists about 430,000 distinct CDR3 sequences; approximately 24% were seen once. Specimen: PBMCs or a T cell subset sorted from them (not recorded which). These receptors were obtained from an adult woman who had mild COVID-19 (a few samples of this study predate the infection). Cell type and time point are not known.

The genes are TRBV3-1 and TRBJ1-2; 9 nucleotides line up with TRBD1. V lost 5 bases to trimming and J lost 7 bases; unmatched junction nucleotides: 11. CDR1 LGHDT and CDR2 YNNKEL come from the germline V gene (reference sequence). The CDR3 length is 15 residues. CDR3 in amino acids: CASSTDTGGGGGYTF. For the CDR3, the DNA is TGTGCCAGCAGCACCGATACAGGGGGCGGTGGTGGCTACACCTTC.

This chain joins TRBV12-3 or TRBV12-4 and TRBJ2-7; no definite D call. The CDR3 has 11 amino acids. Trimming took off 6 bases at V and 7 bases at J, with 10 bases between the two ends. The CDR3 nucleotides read TGTGCCAGCAGCCCCGACGGAGAGCAGTACTTC. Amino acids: CASSPDGEQYF.

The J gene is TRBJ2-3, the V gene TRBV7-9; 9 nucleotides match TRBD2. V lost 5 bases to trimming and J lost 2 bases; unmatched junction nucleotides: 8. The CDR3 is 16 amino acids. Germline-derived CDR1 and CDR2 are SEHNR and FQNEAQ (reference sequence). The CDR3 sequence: CASSPQRGASTDTQYF. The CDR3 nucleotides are TGTGCCAGCAGCCCACAGCGGGGGGCCTCCACAGATACGCAGTATTTT.

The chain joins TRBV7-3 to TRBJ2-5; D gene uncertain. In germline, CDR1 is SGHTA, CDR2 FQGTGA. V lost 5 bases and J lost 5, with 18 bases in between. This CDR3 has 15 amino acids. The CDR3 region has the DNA TGTGCCAGCAGCCCCCTCGGCATGGGTGGTGAGACCCAGTACTTC. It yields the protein CASSPLGMGGETQYF.

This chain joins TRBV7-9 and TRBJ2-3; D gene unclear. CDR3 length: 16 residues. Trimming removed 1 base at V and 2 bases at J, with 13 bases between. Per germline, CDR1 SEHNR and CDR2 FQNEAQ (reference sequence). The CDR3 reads CASSLGWAETTDTQYF. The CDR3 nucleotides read TGTGCCAGCAGCTTAGGGTGGGCAGAAACCACAGATACGCAGTATTTT.

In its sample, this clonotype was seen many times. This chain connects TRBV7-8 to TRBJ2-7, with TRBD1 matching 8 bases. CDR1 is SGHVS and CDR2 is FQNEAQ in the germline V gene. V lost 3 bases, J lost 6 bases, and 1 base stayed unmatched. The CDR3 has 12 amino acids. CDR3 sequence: CASSFTGGEQYF. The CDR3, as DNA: TGTGCCAGCAGCTTTACAGGGGGCGAGCAGTACTTC.

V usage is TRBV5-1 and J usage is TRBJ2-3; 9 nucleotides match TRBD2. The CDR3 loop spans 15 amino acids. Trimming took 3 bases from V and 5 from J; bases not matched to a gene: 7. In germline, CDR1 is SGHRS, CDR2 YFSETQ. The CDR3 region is CASSSIAGARDTQYF. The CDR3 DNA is TGCGCCAGCAGCTCTATAGCGGGAGCTAGAGATACGCAGTATTTT.

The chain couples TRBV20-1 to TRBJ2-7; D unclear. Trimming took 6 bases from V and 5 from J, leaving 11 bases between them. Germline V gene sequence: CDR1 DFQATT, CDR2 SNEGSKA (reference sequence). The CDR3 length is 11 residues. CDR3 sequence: CSAPLHDEQYF. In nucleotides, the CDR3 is TGCAGTGCCCCCCTACATGACGAGCAGTACTTC.

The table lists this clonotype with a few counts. The CDR3 DNA sequence: TGTGCCAGCTTGTCGCCGTCTGGGGCCAACGTCCTGACTTTC. Translation: CASLSPSGANVLTF. The chain combines TRBV28 with TRBJ2-6, with no clear D. The V gene's germline CDR1 is MDHEN and CDR2 SYDVKM. V lost 8 bases, J lost 1 base, and 9 bases lay in between. The CDR3 sequence is 14 residues long.

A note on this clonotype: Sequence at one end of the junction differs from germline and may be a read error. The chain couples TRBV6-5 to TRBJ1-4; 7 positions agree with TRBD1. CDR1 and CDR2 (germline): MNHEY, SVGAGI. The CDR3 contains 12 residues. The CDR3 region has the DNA TGTGCCAGCAGTTACGCGAGGGACAGCAATTCTTTT. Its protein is CASSYARDSNSF.

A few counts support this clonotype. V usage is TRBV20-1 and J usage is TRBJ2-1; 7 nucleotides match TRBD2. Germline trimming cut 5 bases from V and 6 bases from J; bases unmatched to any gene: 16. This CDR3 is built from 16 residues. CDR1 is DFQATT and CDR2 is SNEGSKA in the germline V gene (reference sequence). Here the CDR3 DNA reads TGCAGTGCTTTGGGGTCCTCTGGCGGGAGTGTCAATGAGCAGTTCTTC. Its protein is CSALGSSGGSVNEQFF.

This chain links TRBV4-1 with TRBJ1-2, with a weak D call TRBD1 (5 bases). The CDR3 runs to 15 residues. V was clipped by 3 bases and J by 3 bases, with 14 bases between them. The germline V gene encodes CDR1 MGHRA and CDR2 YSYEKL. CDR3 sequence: CASSQRDGSYYGYTF. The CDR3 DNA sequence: TGCGCCAGCAGCCAGCGGGACGGCTCATACTATGGCTACACCTTC.